This section outlines one T cell receptor (beta chain) sequence together with its context. This clone is a singleton in its sample. No antigen is known for it. Base qualities are missing; no much larger clone stands one base away. The library was produced with the immunoSEQ multiplex PCR assay. For the multiplex PCR, a mixture combining 60 forward primers for TCR Vbeta segments and 13 reverse primers for TCR Jbeta segments was used. A multiplex PCR assay on genomic DNA amplified the CDR3 region of rearranged TCR beta genes. Amplified TCR beta libraries were sequenced as 87-base-pair reads on the Illumina HiSeq System. The original pipeline was this. A later analysis counted approximately 74 million unique TCR beta chains across the 550 to 700 repertoires, and around 9.9 million of these chains were shared by at least two donors. To remove PCR and sequencing errors, raw reads were error-corrected and collapsed into unique sequences using a nearest-neighbor algorithm that merged closely related sequences. Alignment of CDR3 sequences to IMGT reference sequences was used to assign V, D and J gene segments. For a sequence to be retained, at least a six-nucleotide match to both a V gene segment and a J gene segment was required. Rearrangements were classified as productive when the CDR3 lacked stop codons and remained in frame with V and J, and all other rearrangements were classified as non-productive. CDR3 was defined according to IMGT convention as the region running from the second conserved V-encoded cysteine to the conserved J-encoded phenylalanine. The earlier analysis of approximately 590 of the donors excluded any sequence lacking an unambiguous match to a single V gene segment. In an earlier analysis of a few hundred of the donors, V segments were called functional above 56.7% productive rearrangements and were called segregating when the between-donor standard deviation exceeded 5%. A statistical classification framework was built to diagnose cytomegalovirus status from the catalog of TCR beta chain sequences. In a later analysis, V and J genes were assigned by comparing TCR nucleotide sequences against IMGT/GENE-DB human TR gene sequences. A later analysis assigned CDR3 sequences and most-parsimonious VDJ recombination scenarios with the TCRdist pipeline. A later analysis defined each TCR beta chain by its CDR3 amino acid sequence plus V-gene family, and excluded reads lacking a unique V-gene family. In a later analysis, 450 to 600 highly shared, low-generation-probability nucleotide sequences were removed to address suspected cross-contamination and a sequencing artifact. A later analysis calculated a clonal expansion index for each public chain from normalized within-repertoire ranks of inferred template counts. In a later analysis, generation probabilities were computed with a VDJ recombination model fitted to out-of-frame rearrangements, and the resulting probabilities were checked against IGoR. In a later analysis, TCR-TCR, TCR-HLA and TCR-CMV co-occurrence was scored with hypergeometric tests, and a repertoire-size bias correction was applied to TCR pairs. A later analysis estimated false discovery rates by permuting HLA or CMV assignments 20 times. In a later analysis, co-occurring TCRs were grouped using DBSCAN, with TCRdist sequence similarity added in when clustering inside HLA-allele-positive subsets. Repertoires with fewer than 30,000 or more than 120,000 public chains, plus five repertoires with anomalous nucleotide sharing, were excluded from co-occurrence clustering. The clones in this table, taken by TCRdb from immuneACCESS, are in-frame only. Not every clone is retained; where verified, under half of the shortfall comes from an unresolved V gene, and the cause of the rest is unknown. The DNA was the basis for D and trimming; V, J and clone size are from that table. Present in this sample are over 70,000 clones, 74% of which were seen just once. The ten largest account for approximately 20% of the sample.

The entry originates in a study of cytomegalovirus exposure and HLA in healthy donors (dated by TCRdb to the late 2010s). Study-wide context: According to an earlier analysis of a few hundred of the donors, roughly 180 million T cells yielded 117 million unique TCR beta sequences and 276 Gb of sequence data. Along with the roughly 610-subject first cohort, a separate validation cohort of over a hundred different subjects was used. Typing coverage differed by locus: A, B, C, DRB1 and DQB1 were typed in about 620-640 donors, DQA1 in about 550, DPA1 in some 610, and DPB1 in 472. Alongside the repertoire data, information on donor age, sex, ethnicity and CMV serostatus was compiled. Rather than using new phenotypic data, the later analysis identified candidate immune exposures from TCR beta sequences and from how often those sequences occurred across donors. The study aimed to test whether signatures of past pathogen exposure could be identified by cataloging public T cell receptors. All discovery cohort repertoires had been generated on a single sequencing platform. Because of strong linkage in the cohort, roughly five DR-DQ haplotypes were treated as single units for association and clustering. A later genetic analysis took genome-wide SNP genotypes for about 55% of the 666 donors and used that subset as a discovery cohort. An early release that covered 500 to 800 HLA-typed donors contained approximately 320 gigabases of sequencing data and about 93 million unique TCR sequences. The study combined high-throughput TCR immunosequencing, statistical association of individual TCRs with disease status, and machine learning to predict cytomegalovirus infection status. HLA typing included class I and class II loci at four-digit resolution. To decide whether each TCR beta V gene segment behaved as functional or pseudogenic, an earlier analysis of some 600 of the donors relied on high-throughput TCR beta sequencing. Among some 400 genotyped donors of the cohort, an average of roughly 230,000 unique TCR beta nucleotide sequences was sequenced per donor, of which about 18% were non-productive. To study patterns of TCR occurrence, a later analysis re-analyzed previously published TCR beta repertoires from 700 or so donors and added high-resolution HLA genotyping. Of the 300 to 500 genotyped donors, 65% to 90% were placed in the genetic ancestry cluster associated with self-reported Caucasian donors. The study used immunosequencing to profile the T cell repertoires of some 600 subjects and linked those repertoires to cytomegalovirus serostatus.

The CDR3 holds 15 amino acids from the cysteine to the phenylalanine. Only the CDR3 DNA is retained, 45 bases long and in frame from the first base. Trimming takes 4 bases from V and 0 bases from J, and the germline ends sit 10 bases apart. The germline V gene provides CDR1 SGHRS and CDR2 YFSETQ. The cohort consisted of fewer than 700 healthy bone marrow donors. At the time of sampling, all cohort members were nominally healthy, though unrecorded immune exposures were likely present. The donor was CMV seropositive and was included in the group of around 300 seropositive cohort members. A peripheral blood sample was collected from each donor, and TCR beta sequencing was performed on peripheral blood mononuclear cells. The Qiagen DNeasy Blood Extraction Kit was used to extract genomic DNA from the blood cell samples. Findings and caveats that apply to the study as a whole: Broadly in line with IMGT annotations, most TCR beta V segments showed up in productive rearrangements about 87% or about 30% of the time in an earlier analysis of 587 of the donors. A later analysis associated 15,000 to 20,000 TCR beta sequences with specific HLA alleles at a false discovery rate of 0.05. The authors suggested that the approach could potentially be generalized to other disease states and immunological phenotypes. Compared with the approximately 670-donor mean, donors in an Asian-associated ancestry cluster had fewer N-insertions in productive TCRs, according to a later genetic analysis. Because some donors lacked HLA typing at each locus, the association tests relied only on the typed subset. A later analysis found that TCR association rates varied across HLA loci, with DRB1 alleles showing the most associated TCRs and HLA-C alleles the fewest. A further reported finding was that TCR beta sequences accurately predicted the HLA-A and HLA-B alleles for most subjects in the first cohort. Most CMV-associated TCR beta chains appeared to be HLA-restricted in a later analysis, and the HLA associations seemed to be driven largely by CMV exposure. An association between a missense DCLRE1C variant and V-gene and J-gene trimming of TCR beta chains was found in a later genetic analysis and replicated in an independent cohort. Linkage disequilibrium might explain the correlated functional status among segregating V segments, but an unknown experimental factor could not be excluded. The cohort was sequenced for TCR beta chains only, and without alpha or paired-chain data the features that could be detected were limited. In vitro tests confirmed that a few of the cytomegalovirus-associated TCR beta chains recognize cytomegalovirus antigens. In a later analysis, HLA-associated TCR beta chains were found to be more clonally expanded and to have lower generation probabilities than equally common non-associated chains. Sequencing depth was assumed to be roughly uniform across donors in the presence/absence analyses, though that assumption may not hold. CMV serostatus was the only immune exposure information available for the cohort. The 87-base-pair reads could not distinguish some IMGT-functional V segments, including TRBV6-2 and TRBV6-3, so those segments were excluded. Across donors, most TCR sequences were observed very rarely, whereas some public TCRs were present in many individuals. In a later analysis, several top co-occurrence clusters were reported to appear linked to parvovirus B19, influenza, CMV and Epstein-Barr virus. Over 15 rarely observed V segments, including chromosome 9 orphons, were excluded from the earlier analysis of almost 600 of the donors because counts were too low. The study listed over 150 TCR beta chains as associated with cytomegalovirus. Strong co-occurrence of HLA alleles, especially DR and DQ, made assigning TCR associations to individual alleles difficult. The classifier was reported to diagnose cytomegalovirus status with high specificity and sensitivity in both the original and validation cohorts. A group of highly shared sequence variants was considered likely to be a technical artifact of the sequencing pipeline.

This chain is built from TRBV5-1 and TRBJ2-2, and perhaps TRBD1 as D gene, on 5 matching bases. The TCR sequence derives from a man aged 25-45 years in good health and CMV-seropositive. The sequenced material came from PBMCs. The DNA reads as follows: TGCGCCAGCAGCGATTCGACAGCGAACACCGGGGAGCTGTTTTTT. This sequence encodes CASSDSTANTGELFF.